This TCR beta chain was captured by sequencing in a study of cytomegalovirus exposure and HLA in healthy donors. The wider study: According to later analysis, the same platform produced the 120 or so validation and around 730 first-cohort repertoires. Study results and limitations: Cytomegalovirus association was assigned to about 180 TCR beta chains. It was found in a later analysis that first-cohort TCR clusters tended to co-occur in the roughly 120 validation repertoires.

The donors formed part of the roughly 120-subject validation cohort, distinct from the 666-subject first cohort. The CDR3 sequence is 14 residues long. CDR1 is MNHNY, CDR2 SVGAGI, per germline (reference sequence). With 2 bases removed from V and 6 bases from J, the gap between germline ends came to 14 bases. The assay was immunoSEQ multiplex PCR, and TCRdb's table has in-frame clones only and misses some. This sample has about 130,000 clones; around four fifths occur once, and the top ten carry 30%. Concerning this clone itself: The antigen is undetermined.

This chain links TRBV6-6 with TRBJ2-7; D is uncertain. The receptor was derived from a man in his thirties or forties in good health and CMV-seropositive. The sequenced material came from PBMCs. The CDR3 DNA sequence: TGTGCCAGCAGTTACGATCGGGTACAAGGCGAGCAGTACTTC. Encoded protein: CASSYDRVQGEQYF.